The 31 T cell receptor beta chains listed next were all sequenced from one sample in a study of technical replicates of blood from a handful of donors. The repertoire was sequenced with immunoSEQ multiplex PCR; TCRdb's copy has only in-frame clones and lacks some. The sample includes some 49,000 clones, about 94% of them seen just once. Sequenced sample: PBMCs. These receptors came from a human donor in good health. Some clones in this sample may be carry-over from other donors' samples.

The chain employs TRBV6-4 and TRBJ2-2, with 9 positions matching TRBD1. V dropped 10 bases and J dropped 4; count of bases not matched to a gene: 4. CDR1 MRHNA and CDR2 SNTAGT come from the germline V gene. The CDR3 runs to 13 residues. The CDR3 sequence: CATGQGPTGELFF. CDR3 nucleotides: TGTGCCACCGGACAGGGGCCCACCGGGGAGCTGTTTTTT.

The genes are TRBV10-3 and TRBJ1-1; 7 bases are a match to TRBD1. After removal of 5 bases from V and 0 bases from J, the junction contained 6 bases not matched to a gene. This CDR3 spans 15 amino acids. The germline gives CDR1 ENHRY, CDR2 SYGVKD. This CDR3 reads CAISRDSTMNTEAFF. CDR3 coding DNA: TGTGCCATCAGTCGGGACAGCACGATGAACACTGAAGCTTTCTTT.

This clone was counted a few times. The V gene is TRBV7-9, the J gene TRBJ1-6, with D perhaps TRBD1 (5 bases). The CDR3 consists of 13 residues. Trimming removed 5 bases at V and 9 bases at J, with 11 bases between. Germline lookup yields CDR1 SEHNR and CDR2 FQNEAQ (reference sequence). Here the CDR3 DNA reads TGTGCCAGCAGCCGGGGGGAGAGTTCACCCCTCCACTTT. Encoded protein: CASSRGESSPLHF.

The DNA for the CDR3 is TGTGCCAGCAGCGCCCCGGGGATGAACACTGAAGCTTTCTTT. This sequence encodes CASSAPGMNTEAFF. V is TRBV9 and J is TRBJ1-1; D is undetermined. V was trimmed by 3 bases and J by 0 bases, leaving 9 bases between them. The CDR3 sequence is 14 residues long. Germline CDR1 is SGDLS and CDR2 is YYNGEE.

This chain joins TRBV6-5 and TRBJ2-2; TRBD1 matches at 7 bases. Germline V lookup: CDR1 MNHEY, CDR2 SVGAGI. The CDR3 sequence is 15 residues long. J was trimmed by 7 bases and V by 6 bases; bases with no gene match: 11. CDR3 residues: CASSPNTGVLGELFF. As DNA, the CDR3 is TGTGCCAGCAGCCCTAATACAGGGGTACTCGGGGAGCTGTTTTTT.

The chain has TRBV27 and TRBJ2-7, with a tentative D call TRBD1 (6 bases). CDR3 length: 15 amino acids. CDR1 and CDR2 (germline): MNHEY, SMNVEV (reference sequence). The V gene lost 6 bases and the J gene lost 3 bases, with 18 bases spanning the gap. CDR3 residues: CASSPHRDLRYEQYF. The CDR3 coding sequence is TGTGCCAGCAGCCCCCACAGGGATCTACGCTACGAGCAGTACTTC.

This clone was recorded only once. This chain uses TRBV11-3 with TRBJ1-1; no clear D. The CDR3 has 13 amino acids. V dropped 5 bases and J dropped 0 bases, with 7 bases sitting between them. Germline V CDR1 and CDR2: SGHNT, YENEEA. The CDR3, as DNA: TGTGCCAGCAGCCGCGAAATGAACACTGAAGCTTTCTTT. Amino acids: CASSREMNTEAFF.

The J gene is TRBJ2-5, the V gene TRBV6-1; D perhaps matches TRBD1 (6 bases). V gave up 1 base and J gave up 2 bases, with 14 bases separating them. Germline-derived CDR1 and CDR2 are MNHNS and SASEGT. The CDR3 has 16 residues. This chain's CDR3 is CASSEEAGVGQETQYF. CDR3 coding DNA: TGTGCCAGCAGTGAAGAGGCAGGGGTAGGGCAAGAGACCCAGTACTTC.

V and J are TRBV11-2 and TRBJ2-3; D is perhaps TRBD2 (5 bases). The length of the CDR3 is 13 residues. Per germline, CDR1 SGHAT and CDR2 FQNNGV. V lost 0 bases and J lost 6, with 7 bases in between. The CDR3 reads CASSLDRGDTQYF. The CDR3 DNA sequence: TGTGCCAGCAGCTTAGATCGAGGGGATACGCAGTATTTT. The full variable domain, completed using reference TRBV11-2 and TRBJ2-3, is EAGVAQSPRYKIIEKRQSVAFWCNPISGHATLYWYQQILGQGPKLLIQFQNNGVVDDSQLPKDRFSAERLKGVDSTLKIQPAKLEDSAVYLCASSLDRGDTQYFGPGTRLTVL.

The chain recombines TRBV7-4 with TRBJ2-7; 9 positions match TRBD2. The germline gives CDR1 SGHVT, CDR2 SQSDAQ. This CDR3 is built from 14 residues. After removal of 5 bases from V and 5 bases from J, the junction contained 7 bases not matched to a gene. CDR3 sequence (DNA): TGTGCCAGCAGCCAACTAGCGGGTGTGGACGAGCAGTACTTC. It translates to CASSQLAGVDEQYF. The full variable domain, in which reference TRBV7-4 and TRBJ2-7 provide the parts outside the CDR3, is GAGVSQSPRYKVAKRGRDVALRCDSISGHVTLYWYRQTLGQGSEVLTYSQSDAQRDKSGRPSGRFSAERPERSVSTLKIQRTEQGDSAVYLCASSQLAGVDEQYFGPGTRLTVT.

The chain carries TRBV27 and TRBJ2-7; TRBD1 aligns across 7 bases. V was clipped by 7 bases and J by 6 bases; unmatched bases: 18. This CDR3 is built from 16 residues. CDR1 and CDR2 from the germline V gene are MNHEY and SMNVEV (reference sequence). CDR3 loop: CASNASGQIPSCEQYF. As DNA, the CDR3 is TGTGCCAGCAACGCATCGGGACAGATACCTTCTTGCGAGCAGTACTTC.

V gene TRBV7-9 combines with J gene TRBJ1-4, with 12 positions matching TRBD1. With 4 bases clipped from V and 10 bases from J, the junction kept 7 bases outside the gene matches. The CDR3 is made up of 15 amino acids. Germline V gene sequence: CDR1 SEHNR, CDR2 FQNEAQ (reference sequence). The chain's CDR3 is CASSSPGTGGGKLFF. CDR3 coding DNA: TGTGCCAGCAGCTCCCCCGGGACAGGGGGCGGAAAACTGTTTTTT.

The chain carries TRBV7-2 and TRBJ2-7; D unclear. The V end was cut by 5 bases, the J end by 1 base, with 15 bases between. CDR1 and CDR2 from the germline V gene are SGHTA and FQGNSA. The CDR3 runs 15 residues. CDR3 in amino acids: CASSASRVESYEQYF. The CDR3, as DNA: TGTGCCAGCAGCGCATCCCGGGTAGAATCCTACGAGCAGTACTTC.

Only a few counts were recorded for this clone. The gene calls are TRBV7-9 and TRBJ1-1, with D possibly matching TRBD1 (5 bases). CDR1 and CDR2 (germline): SEHNR, FQNEAQ (reference sequence). V was pared by 6 bases and J by 5 bases, with 19 bases between. The CDR3 has 15 residues. The CDR3 protein is CASRPTGDPGTEAFF. Here the CDR3 DNA reads TGTGCCAGCAGACCAACAGGCGATCCTGGAACTGAAGCTTTCTTT. Variable domain in full (rest from reference TRBV7-9 and TRBJ1-1): DTGVSQNPRHKITKRGQNVTFRCDPISEHNRLYWYRQTLGQGPEFLTYFQNEAQLEKSRLLSDRFSAERPKGSFSTLEIQRTEQGDSAMYLCASRPTGDPGTEAFFGQGTRLTVV.

This rearrangement joins TRBV2 to TRBJ1-3; D is uncertain. CDR1 and CDR2 from the germline V gene are SNHLY and FYNNEI. V was trimmed by 3 bases and J by 4 bases, leaving 10 bases between them. This CDR3 has 14 residues. Here the CDR3 reads CASSDPRRGNTIYF. The CDR3 region has the DNA TGTGCCAGCAGTGACCCCCGGAGAGGAAACACCATATATTTT.

This chain connects TRBV9 to TRBJ1-2; TRBD1 matches at 8 bases. CDR3 length equals 14 residues. With 3 bases clipped from V and 7 bases from J, the junction kept 8 bases outside the gene matches. Germline CDR1 SGDLS, CDR2 YYNGEE. CDR3 bases: TGTGCCAGCAGCGAATTAGGACAGGGATTTGGCTACACCTTC. This gives the protein CASSELGQGFGYTF.

This chain links TRBV21-1 with TRBJ2-7; the table's TRBD2 call for D was not verified on the DNA. TRBV21-1 is termed a pseudogene. The CDR3 spans 15 residues. The CDR3, as DNA: TGTGCCAGCAGCCTCGGGACTAGCGGACACTACGAGCAGTACTTC. It is translated as CASSLGTSGHYEQYF.

The rearrangement uses TRBV2 and TRBJ2-1; TRBD2 aligns across 8 bases. Unmatched junction bases numbered 6, after V lost 5 bases and J lost 9 bases. CDR3 length: 13 residues. Germline CDR1 SNHLY, CDR2 FYNNEI. This chain's CDR3 is CASSYGGVGEQFF. The CDR3, as DNA: TGTGCCAGCAGTTACGGGGGGGTTGGTGAGCAGTTCTTC.

This clone was seen a single time. The rearrangement uses TRBV29-1 and TRBJ1-4; 10 bases fit TRBD1. V shed 1 base, J shed 8 bases, and the junction held 7 bases outside the gene matches. The CDR3 runs 15 residues. Germline V gene lookup returns CDR1 SQVTM and CDR2 ANQGSEA. CDR3 sequence: CSVEGYLGQGEKLFF. CDR3 in DNA: TGCAGCGTTGAAGGATATCTGGGACAGGGGGAAAAACTGTTTTTT.

This clone was seen just once. This sequence joins TRBV5-4 and TRBJ2-5; a weak D match, TRBD2 (5 bases). Looked up from germline, CDR1 is SGHNT and CDR2 is YYREEE (reference sequence). This CDR3 comprises 14 residues. The V end lost 0 bases, the J end lost 7 bases, and 13 bases lay between the germline ends. In DNA, the CDR3 is TGTGCCAGCAGCTTGGGCGGGCTCCCTTGGACCCAGTACTTC. Its translation is CASSLGGLPWTQYF. The full variable domain, its missing parts supplied by reference TRBV5-4 and TRBJ2-5, is ETGVTQSPTHLIKTRGQQVTLRCSSQSGHNTVSWYQQALGQGPQFIFQYYREEENGRGNFPPRFSGLQFPNYSSELNVNALELDDSALYLCASSLGGLPWTQYFGPGTRLLVL.

The chain couples TRBV7-9 to TRBJ2-7; tentatively, D is TRBD1 (5 bases). Germline V gives CDR1 SEHNR, CDR2 FQNEAQ (reference sequence). Trimming shortened V by 11 bases and J by 5 bases, and 19 bases separated the two germline ends. The CDR3 runs 13 residues. CDR3 region: CAGRTGNRHEQYF. The CDR3 nucleotides read TGTGCCGGCCGAACAGGAAACAGGCACGAGCAGTACTTC.

The chain couples TRBV7-2 to TRBJ2-7, with TRBD1 identical over 10 bases. The CDR3 consists of 18 residues. Trimming took 1 base from V and 1 from J; bases not matched to a gene: 10. The germline V gene has CDR1 SGHTA and CDR2 FQGNSA. Here the CDR3 DNA reads TGTGCCAGCAGCTTAGGGCCACTAGGACAGGGGGTTTCCTACGAGCAGTACTTC. It is translated as CASSLGPLGQGVSYEQYF.

V gene TRBV9 combines with J gene TRBJ2-3, with 13 bases lining up with TRBD2. The CDR3 has 12 residues. Trimming at V came to 3 bases and at J to 14 bases, leaving 3 bases not matched to a gene. The germline gives CDR1 SGDLS, CDR2 YYNGEE. CDR3 loop: CASSGLAGGSYF. The CDR3, as DNA: TGTGCCAGCAGCGGACTAGCGGGGGGCTCGTATTTT.

V usage is TRBV4-3 and J usage is TRBJ2-2; D is uncertain. Trimming cost V 1 base and J 1 base, with 16 bases left between them. CDR1 and CDR2 (germline): LGHNA, YSLEER. The CDR3 runs to 18 residues. CDR3 DNA: TGCGCCAGCAGCCAAGCGGTTATTCCCCCGGGGAACACCGGGGAGCTGTTTTTT. Protein: CASSQAVIPPGNTGELFF.

This clone was detected only a few times. The chain employs TRBV4-3 and TRBJ1-2; D uncertain. V was pared by 0 bases and J by 5 bases, with 13 bases between. Germline V gives CDR1 LGHNA, CDR2 YSLEER. The CDR3 extends over 15 amino acids. The CDR3 bases are TGCGCCAGCAGCCAAGATAGGCTCCAGCGGTATGGCTACACCTTC. Translating it yields CASSQDRLQRYGYTF.

CDR3 sequence (DNA): TGTGCCAGCAGCGATCAGGGCGGCTACGAGCAGTACTTC. It translates to CASSDQGGYEQYF. The V gene is TRBV7-7, the J gene TRBJ2-7; the D gene is possibly TRBD1 (5 bases). The CDR3 totals 13 residues. Germline V gene lookup returns CDR1 SSHAT and CDR2 FNYEAQ (reference sequence). V lost 5 bases, J lost 3 bases, and 11 bases lay in between.

J is TRBJ1-2 and V is TRBV5-4; TRBD1 matches at 8 bases. In germline, CDR1 is SGHNT, CDR2 YYREEE (reference sequence). Trimming took 4 bases from V and 1 from J; bases not matched to a gene: 3. CDR3 length equals 14 residues. The CDR3 loop reads CASSETGVNYGYTF. The CDR3, as DNA: TGTGCCAGCAGCGAGACAGGGGTTAACTATGGCTACACCTTC.

V gene TRBV29-1 combines with J gene TRBJ2-4; D is perhaps TRBD2 (5 bases). V lost 6 bases and J 8 bases, leaving 11 bases between the germline ends. Per the germline V gene, CDR1 is SQVTM and CDR2 is ANQGSEA. The CDR3 sequence is 11 residues long. CDR3 region: CSVSSRDIQYF. The CDR3 nucleotides are TGCAGCGTCTCTAGCCGGGACATTCAGTACTTC.

The V gene is TRBV6-5, the J gene TRBJ2-1; 10 nucleotides match TRBD2. Unmatched junction bases numbered 7, after V lost 5 bases and J lost 6 bases. CDR3 length: 15 amino acids. The V gene's germline CDR1 is MNHEY and CDR2 SVGAGI. Here the CDR3 reads CASSASGGASNEQFF. The CDR3 DNA follows: TGTGCCAGCAGTGCAAGCGGGGGGGCGTCCAATGAGCAGTTCTTC.

The V call is TRBV29-1, the J call TRBJ1-5; TRBD1 matches at 8 bases. CDR3 length: 12 residues. Germline CDR1 reads SQVTM; CDR2 reads ANQGSEA. The V and J ends lost 6 bases and 7 bases, in that order; junction bases with no gene match: 5. The CDR3 DNA reads as TGCAGCGTACAACAGGGGGGGCAGCCCCAGCATTTT. Translated, it gives CSVQQGGQPQHF.

V gene TRBV27 combines with J gene TRBJ1-2; a weak D match, TRBD1 (6 bases). The CDR3 covers 15 residues. Germline V CDR1 and CDR2: MNHEY, SMNVEV (reference sequence). V was clipped by 5 bases and J by 7 bases, with 20 bases between them. CDR3: CASSPRAGAGVGYTF. The CDR3 DNA reads TGTGCCAGCAGTCCGCGGGCAGGTGCAGGGGTTGGCTACACCTTC.